Listed below are T cell receptor beta chains from one sample, sequenced in a study of blood T cell repertoires in COVID-19. This table comes from immunoSEQ multiplex PCR, and its TCRdb copy is limited to in-frame clones, with some not included. The sample yields about 300,000 clones, 85% to 90% seen once. The material sequenced was PBMCs or T cells enriched from blood (not recorded which). The receptors here all came from a young man who had recovered from COVID-19. CDR3s include the opening cysteine and the closing phenylalanine or tryptophan. D genes are given only for firm matches. Clone size, where shown, is once, few, many, or a class for clones that have expanded.

14,TRBV21-1,NA,NA,TRBJ1-1,TGTGCCAGCAGCAAACGTGATCTAGGCACTGAAGCTTTCTTT,CASSKRDLGTEAFF
18,TRBV21-1,NA,NA,TRBJ2-1,TGTGCCAGCAGCAAAGTGTTGACTAGCCCGAAGGGGGGCAATGAGCAGTTCTTC,CASSKVLTSPKGGNEQFF
14,TRBV10-3,NA,NA,TRBJ1-6,TGTGCCATCAGTGCCAGCGACTATAATTCACCCCTCCACTTT,CAISASDYNSPLHF
15,TRBV4-1,NA,NA,TRBJ1-4,TGCGCCAGCAGCCAAGAGGGGACTGAGAATGAAAAACTGTTTTTT,CASSQEGTENEKLFF
15,TRBV4-1,NA,TRBD1,TRBJ1-1,TGCGCCAGCAGCCCGGGACAGGGATCGAGCACTGAAGCTTTCTTT,CASSPGQGSSTEAFF
16,TRBV11-2,NA,TRBD1,TRBJ1-2,TGTGCCAGCAGCTTTGGACAGGGTATAGCGGGCTATGGCTACACCTTC,CASSFGQGIAGYGYTF
16,TRBV6-5,NA,TRBD2,TRBJ2-7,TGTGCCAGCAGTTACTCTGGGACTAGCGGGGGCTACGAGCAGTACTTC,CASSYSGTSGGYEQYF
15,TRBV7-2,NA,TRBD2,TRBJ2-1,TGTGCCAGCAGCTTAATAGCGGGAGGGGGCAATGAGCAGTTCTTC,CASSLIAGGGNEQFF
14,TRBV9,few,TRBD1,TRBJ2-7,TGTGCCAGCAGCGTAGAAGGGGACAGCTACGAGCAGTACTTC,CASSVEGDSYEQYF
13,TRBV29-1,NA,NA,TRBJ2-4,TGCAGCGTTAAGGGACTCAACAAAAACATTCAGTACTTC,CSVKGLNKNIQYF
17,TRBV7-2,NA,TRBD2,TRBJ2-5,TGTGCCAGCAGCTTCCGGACTAGCGGCTTTTACCCGGAGACCCAGTACTTC,CASSFRTSGFYPETQYF
14,TRBV5-1,NA,NA,TRBJ1-1,TGCGCCAGCAGCTTTGGCGGGGGGCGGACTGAAGCTTTCTTT,CASSFGGGRTEAFF
16,TRBV19,NA,TRBD2,TRBJ2-5,TGTGCCAGTAGCCGGACTAGCGGGAGCCTACAAGAGACCCAGTACTTC,CASSRTSGSLQETQYF
16,TRBV5-1,NA,TRBD1,TRBJ1-4,TGCGCCAGCAGCCCTGGACAGGTCCCAACTAATGAAAAACTGTTTTTT,CASSPGQVPTNEKLFF
15,TRBV24-1,NA,NA,TRBJ2-5,TGTGCAACCAGTGATTTCCCCGGAAGGGGTGAGACCCAGTACTTC,CATSDFPGRGETQYF
14,TRBV5-1,NA,TRBD1,TRBJ1-1,TGCGCCAGCAGCCCTGACAGGGCGAACACTGAAGCTTTCTTT,CASSPDRANTEAFF
15,TRBV5-6,NA,NA,TRBJ2-2,TGTGCCAGCAGCCGTCGGGGGGCCGAGGCTGGGGAGCTGTTTTTT,CASSRRGAEAGELFF
17,TRBV7-9,NA,NA,TRBJ1-3,TGTGCCAGCAGCTTAGGAAGAGGGTTAGAGGCTGGAAACACCATATATTTT,CASSLGRGLEAGNTIYF
15,TRBV5-6,NA,TRBD1,TRBJ1-2,TGTGCCAGCAGCTTGGGACAGGGTGTAAACTATGGCTACACCTTC,CASSLGQGVNYGYTF
15,TRBV5-1,NA,TRBD2,TRBJ2-1,TGCGCCAGCAGCATGACTAGCGGGAGTTTCAATGAGCAGTTCTTC,CASSMTSGSFNEQFF
15,TRBV10-1,NA,TRBD1,TRBJ1-1,TGCGCCAGCAGTGATGCCGGGACAGGGAACACTGAAGCTTTCTTT,CASSDAGTGNTEAFF
16,TRBV12-2,NA,NA,TRBJ2-2,TGTGCAAGTCGCCCTAGTCCGACTAGGTATGCCGGGGAGCTGTTTTTT,CASRPSPTRYAGELFF
16,TRBV5-1,NA,TRBD1,TRBJ1-2,TGCGCCAGCAGCTTGGCCCGGGACAGGGCAGACTATGGCTACACCTTC,CASSLARDRADYGYTF
14,TRBV29-1,NA,TRBD1,TRBJ2-3,TGCAGCGTTGAGGGACAGGGGCAGCCAGATACGCAGTATTTT,CSVEGQGQPDTQYF
17,TRBV3-1/TRBV3-2,NA,NA,TRBJ1-2,TGTGCCAGCAGCCAAATGGGGACTCCCAGTCGGCTGGATGGCTACACCTTC,CASSQMGTPSRLDGYTF
18,TRBV5-1,NA,TRBD1,TRBJ1-6,TGCGCCAGCAGCTGGGGGGACAGCCTCAGCTCCTATAATTCACCCCTCCACTTT,CASSWGDSLSSYNSPLHF
15,TRBV2,many,NA,TRBJ1-5,TGTGCCAGCAGAGGAATACAGAAGAACAATCAGCCCCAGCATTTT,CASRGIQKNNQPQHF
18,TRBV11-3,NA,TRBD2,TRBJ2-7,TGTGCCAGCAGCTTACACGGTAAGGCTAGCGGGACTTCCTACGAGCAGTACTTC,CASSLHGKASGTSYEQYF
13,TRBV12-5,NA,TRBD1,TRBJ1-5,TGTGCTAGTGCCGGGACAGGCAATCAGCCCCAGCATTTT,CASAGTGNQPQHF
12,TRBV7-9,NA,NA,TRBJ2-7,TGTGCCAGCAGCTCTATCTCCTACGAGCAGTACTTC,CASSSISYEQYF
13,TRBV6-5,NA,TRBD1,TRBJ1-1,TGTGCCAGCAGTATCCAGGGGGCAGGTGAAGCTTTCTTT,CASSIQGAGEAFF
13,TRBV7-9,NA,NA,TRBJ1-2,TGTGCCGGCGTAGGCAGGGAACACTATGGCTACACCTTC,CAGVGREHYGYTF
13,TRBV4-1,NA,NA,TRBJ1-6,TGCGCCAGCAGCGCCGGGGGGGGGCAACCCCTCCACTTT,CASSAGGGQPLHF
15,TRBV5-1,few,TRBD2,TRBJ2-7,TGCGCCAGCAGCTTGGGACTAGCGGGAGTTGTCGAGCAGTACTTC,CASSLGLAGVVEQYF
13,TRBV7-2,NA,NA,TRBJ2-1,TGTGCCTTAGGACTCACCCGGTGGAATGAGCAGTTCTTC,CALGLTRWNEQFF
14,TRBV10-3,large,NA,TRBJ1-1,TGTGCCATCAGTGAGCGGCAGGGGAACACTGAAGCTTTCTTT,CAISERQGNTEAFF
14,TRBV29-1,once,NA,TRBJ2-3,TGCAGCGCGCAAGGCCGCAGGGACACAGATACGCAGTATTTT,CSAQGRRDTDTQYF